A single T cell receptor (beta chain) is shown here with its context. Its antigen is still unknown. Other DNA sequences in the sample encode the same CDR3. Unmatched junction bases numbered 4, after V lost 6 bases and J lost 0 bases. Germline V gene sequence: CDR1 SQVTM, CDR2 ANQGSEA. The CDR3 is 13 amino acids. This entry comes from a study of shared clonotypes between healthy human individuals. Study observations and caveats: Against clonotypes common to all four donors, non-shared ones had lower generation probabilities.

Per the original methods: Filtering differed for immunoSEQ, which gave only junction sequences without quality scores. Libraries were prepared by immunoSEQ multiplex PCR; TCRdb keeps only in-frame clonotypes and omits some of them. The V and J calls and clone size come from that table; D and trimming were worked out from the DNA. The data show approximately 2.5 million clones, 90% to 95% seen once. This TCR was recovered from a man younger than 35 in good health. Some clones in this sample may be carry-over from other donors' samples. This sequence joins TRBV29-1 and TRBJ1-1, with TRBD1 matching over 7 bases. Specimen: naive CD4+ T cells from PBMCs. Subset defined: CD45RA+ positively selected. The CDR3 region is CSVRTGLNTEAFF. The CDR3 coding sequence is TGCAGCGTGCGGACAGGATTGAACACTGAAGCTTTCTTT. Combining the CDR3 with reference TRBV29-1 and TRBJ1-1 gives the whole variable domain SAVISQKPSRDICQRGTSLTIQCQVDSQVTMMFWYRQQPGQSLTLIATANQGSEATYESGFVIDKFPISRPNLTFSTLTVSNMSPEDSSIYLCSVRTGLNTEAFFGQGTRLTVV.